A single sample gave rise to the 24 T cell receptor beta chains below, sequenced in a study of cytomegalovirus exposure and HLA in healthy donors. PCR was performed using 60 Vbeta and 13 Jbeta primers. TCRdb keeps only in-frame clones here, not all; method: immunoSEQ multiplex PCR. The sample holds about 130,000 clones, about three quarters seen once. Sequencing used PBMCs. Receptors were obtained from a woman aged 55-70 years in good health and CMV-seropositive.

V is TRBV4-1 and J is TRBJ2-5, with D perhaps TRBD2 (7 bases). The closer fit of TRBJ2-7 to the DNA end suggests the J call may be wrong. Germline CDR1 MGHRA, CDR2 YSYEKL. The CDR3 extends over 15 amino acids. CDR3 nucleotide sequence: TGCGCCAGCAGCCAAGCCGACGGGGGGCTCTACGAGCAGTACTTC. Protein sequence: CASSQADGGLYEQYF.

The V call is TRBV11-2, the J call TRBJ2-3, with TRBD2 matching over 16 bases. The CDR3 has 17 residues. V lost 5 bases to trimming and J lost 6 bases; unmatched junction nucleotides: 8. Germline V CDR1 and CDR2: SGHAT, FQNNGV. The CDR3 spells CASSPGTSGGVWDTQYF. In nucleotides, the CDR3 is TGTGCCAGCAGCCCGGGGACTAGCGGGGGGGTATGGGATACGCAGTATTTT.

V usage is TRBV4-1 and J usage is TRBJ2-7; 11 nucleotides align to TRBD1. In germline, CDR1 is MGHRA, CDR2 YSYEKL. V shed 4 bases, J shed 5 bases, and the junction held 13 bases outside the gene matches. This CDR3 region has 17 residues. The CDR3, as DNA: TGCGCCAGCAGCCGCCTCCCAGGGGGACAGGGGGACCACGAGCAGTACTTC. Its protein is CASSRLPGGQGDHEQYF.

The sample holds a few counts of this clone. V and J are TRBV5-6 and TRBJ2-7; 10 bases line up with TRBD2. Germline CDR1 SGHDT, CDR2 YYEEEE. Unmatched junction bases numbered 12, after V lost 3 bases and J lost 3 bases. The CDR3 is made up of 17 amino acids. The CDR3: CASSWASGSRGYYEQYF. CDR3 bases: TGTGCCAGCAGCTGGGCTAGCGGGAGTAGGGGATACTACGAGCAGTACTTC.

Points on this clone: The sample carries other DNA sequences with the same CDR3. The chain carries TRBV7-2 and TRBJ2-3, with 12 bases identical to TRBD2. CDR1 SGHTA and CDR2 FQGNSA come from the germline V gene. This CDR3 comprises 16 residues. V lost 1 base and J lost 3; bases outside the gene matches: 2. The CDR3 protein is CASSLGLAGGTDTQYF. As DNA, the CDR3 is TGTGCCAGCAGCTTAGGTCTAGCGGGAGGGACAGATACGCAGTATTTT.

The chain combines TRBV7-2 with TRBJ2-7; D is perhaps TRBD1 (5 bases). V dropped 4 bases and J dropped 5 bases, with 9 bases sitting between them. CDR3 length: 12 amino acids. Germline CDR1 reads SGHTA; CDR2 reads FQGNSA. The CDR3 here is CASSSQQDEQYF. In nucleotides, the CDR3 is TGTGCCAGCAGCTCACAACAGGACGAGCAGTACTTC.

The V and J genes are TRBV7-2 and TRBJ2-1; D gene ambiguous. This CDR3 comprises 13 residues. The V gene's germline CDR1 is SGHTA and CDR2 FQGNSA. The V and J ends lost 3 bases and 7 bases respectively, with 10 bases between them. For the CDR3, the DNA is TGTGCCAGCAGCTTTTCAGAGAGGAATGAGCAGTTCTTC. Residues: CASSFSERNEQFF.

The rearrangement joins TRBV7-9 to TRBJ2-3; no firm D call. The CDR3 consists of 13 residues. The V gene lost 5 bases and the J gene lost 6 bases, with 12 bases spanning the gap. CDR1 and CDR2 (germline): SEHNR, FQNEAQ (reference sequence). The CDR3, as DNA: TGTGCCAGCAGCCCCCCCTTACGGGATACGCAGTATTTT. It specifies CASSPPLRDTQYF.

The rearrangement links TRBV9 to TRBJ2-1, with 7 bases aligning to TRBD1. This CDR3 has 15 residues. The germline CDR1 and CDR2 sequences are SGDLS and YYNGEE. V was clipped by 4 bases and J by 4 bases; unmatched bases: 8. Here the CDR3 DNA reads TGTGCCAGCAGCCCGCGACAGGGAACTTACAATGAGCAGTTCTTC. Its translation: CASSPRQGTYNEQFF.

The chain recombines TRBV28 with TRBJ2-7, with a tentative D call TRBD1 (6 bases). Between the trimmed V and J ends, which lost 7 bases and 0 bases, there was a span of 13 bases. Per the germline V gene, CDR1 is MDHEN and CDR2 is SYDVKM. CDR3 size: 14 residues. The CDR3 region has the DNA TGTGCCAGCATGGATGGGGGCTCCTCCTACGAGCAGTACTTC. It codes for CASMDGGSSYEQYF.

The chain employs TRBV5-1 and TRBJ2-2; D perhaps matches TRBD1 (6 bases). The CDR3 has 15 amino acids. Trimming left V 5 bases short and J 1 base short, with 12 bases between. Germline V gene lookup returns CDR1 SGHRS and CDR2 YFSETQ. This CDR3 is CASSPGHQNTGELFF. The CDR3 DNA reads TGCGCCAGCAGTCCGGGACATCAGAACACCGGGGAGCTGTTTTTT.

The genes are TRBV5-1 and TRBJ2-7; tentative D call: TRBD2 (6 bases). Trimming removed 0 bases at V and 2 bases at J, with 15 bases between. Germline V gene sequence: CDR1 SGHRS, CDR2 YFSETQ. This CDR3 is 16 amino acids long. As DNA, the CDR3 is TGCGCCAGCAGCTTGGGGCCGGGGGACGTACCCTACGAGCAGTACTTC. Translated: CASSLGPGDVPYEQYF.

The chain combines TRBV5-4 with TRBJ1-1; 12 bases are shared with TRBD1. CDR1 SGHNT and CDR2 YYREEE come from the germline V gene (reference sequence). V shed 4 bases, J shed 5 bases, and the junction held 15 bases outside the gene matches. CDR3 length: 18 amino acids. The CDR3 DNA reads TGTGCCAGCAGCCCCGGGACAGGGGGCCCTTCGTTGTTTACTGAAGCTTTCTTT. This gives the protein CASSPGTGGPSLFTEAFF.

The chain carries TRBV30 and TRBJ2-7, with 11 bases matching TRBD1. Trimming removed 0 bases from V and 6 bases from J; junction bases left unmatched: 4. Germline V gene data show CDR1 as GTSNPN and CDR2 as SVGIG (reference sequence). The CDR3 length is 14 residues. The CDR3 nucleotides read TGTGCCTGGAGTGTAGCCGGGACAGGGGGCGAGCAGTACTTC. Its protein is CAWSVAGTGGEQYF.

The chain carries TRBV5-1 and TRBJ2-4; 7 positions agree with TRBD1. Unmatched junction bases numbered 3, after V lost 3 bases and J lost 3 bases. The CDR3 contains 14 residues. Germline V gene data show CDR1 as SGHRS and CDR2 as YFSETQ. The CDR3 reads CASSSGQSKNIQYF. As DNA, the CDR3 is TGCGCCAGCAGCTCGGGACAGAGCAAAAACATTCAGTACTTC.

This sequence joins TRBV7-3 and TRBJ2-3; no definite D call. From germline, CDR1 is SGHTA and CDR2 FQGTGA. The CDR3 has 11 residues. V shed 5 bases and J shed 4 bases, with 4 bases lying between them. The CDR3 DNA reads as TGTGCCAGCAGCGTCGCAGATACGCAGTATTTT. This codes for CASSVADTQYF.

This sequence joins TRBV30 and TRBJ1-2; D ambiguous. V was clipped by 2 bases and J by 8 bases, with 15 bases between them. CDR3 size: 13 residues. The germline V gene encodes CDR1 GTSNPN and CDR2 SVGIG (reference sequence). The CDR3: CAWSSQATWGYTF. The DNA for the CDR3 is TGTGCCTGGAGTTCTCAAGCTACTTGGGGCTACACCTTC.

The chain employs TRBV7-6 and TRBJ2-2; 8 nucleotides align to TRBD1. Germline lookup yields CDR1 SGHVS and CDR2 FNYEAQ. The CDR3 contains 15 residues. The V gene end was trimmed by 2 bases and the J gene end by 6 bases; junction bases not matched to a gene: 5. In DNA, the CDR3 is TGTGCCAGCAGCTTAAAGACAGGGGAGGCCGGGGAGCTGTTTTTT. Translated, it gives CASSLKTGEAGELFF.

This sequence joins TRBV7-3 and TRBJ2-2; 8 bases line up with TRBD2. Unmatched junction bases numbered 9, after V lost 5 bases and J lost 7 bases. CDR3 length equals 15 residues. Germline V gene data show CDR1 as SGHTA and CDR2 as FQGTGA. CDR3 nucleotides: TGTGCCAGCAGCACGGGACTAGAGGGTTTCGGGGAGCTGTTTTTT. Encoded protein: CASSTGLEGFGELFF.

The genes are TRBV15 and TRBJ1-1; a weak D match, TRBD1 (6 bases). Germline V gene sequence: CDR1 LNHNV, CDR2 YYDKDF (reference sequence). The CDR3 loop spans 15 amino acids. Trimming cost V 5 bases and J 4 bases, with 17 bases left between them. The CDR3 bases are TGTGCCACCAGCTGGTCACGGGGGGCGGGCACTGAAGCTTTCTTT. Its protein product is CATSWSRGAGTEAFF.

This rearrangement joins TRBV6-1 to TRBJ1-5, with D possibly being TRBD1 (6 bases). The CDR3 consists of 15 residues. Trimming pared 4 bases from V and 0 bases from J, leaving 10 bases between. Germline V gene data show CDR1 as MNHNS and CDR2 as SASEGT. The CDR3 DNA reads TGTGCCAGCAGTGCAGTACAGGGTAGCAATCAGCCCCAGCATTTT. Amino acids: CASSAVQGSNQPQHF.

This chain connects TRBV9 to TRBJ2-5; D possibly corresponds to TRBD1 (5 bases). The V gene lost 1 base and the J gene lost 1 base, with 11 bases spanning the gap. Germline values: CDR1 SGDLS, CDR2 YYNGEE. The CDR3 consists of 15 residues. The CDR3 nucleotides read TGTGCCAGCAGCGTAACCCCGACAGTCCAAGAGACCCAGTACTTC. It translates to CASSVTPTVQETQYF.

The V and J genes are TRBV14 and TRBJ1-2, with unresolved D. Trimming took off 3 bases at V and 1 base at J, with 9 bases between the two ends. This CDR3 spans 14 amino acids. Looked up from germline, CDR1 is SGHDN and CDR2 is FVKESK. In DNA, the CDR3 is TGTGCCAGCAGCCAGAGACACGTTAACTATGGCTACACCTTC. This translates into CASSQRHVNYGYTF.

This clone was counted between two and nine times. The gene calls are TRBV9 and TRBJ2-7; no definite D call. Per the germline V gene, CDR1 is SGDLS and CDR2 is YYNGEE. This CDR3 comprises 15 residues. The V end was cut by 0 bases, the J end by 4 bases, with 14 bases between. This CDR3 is CASSVGFGGPYEQYF. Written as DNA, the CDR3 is TGTGCCAGCAGCGTAGGGTTCGGCGGCCCTTACGAGCAGTACTTC.